The T cell receptor (beta chain) under discussion was sequenced for a study of CD8+CD57+ T cells in acquired aplastic anemia. Study-wide background: Sorted CD4+ plus CD8+ cells gave DNA averaging approximately 2.9 ug. Healthy donors yielded about 10.8 million CD4+ cell reads on average.

This clonotype was seen repeatedly, ten times or more. Its matching antigen is unknown. Findings and caveats of the study: Some 28 sequences, all CD8+ CDR3, were shared between patients and controls.

TCR beta VDJ combinations and CDR3 sequences were profiled from genomic DNA. TCRdb processed the reads anew with MiXCR; each CDR3 protein has one entry. This sample has fewer than 200,000 distinct CDR3 sequences, with approximately 43% found just once. The germline gives CDR1 LNHDA, CDR2 SQIVND (reference sequence). The CDR3 length is 15 residues. The V gene end was trimmed by 3 bases and the J gene end by 3 bases; junction bases not matched to a gene: 7. V gene TRBV19 combines with J gene TRBJ2-5, with 7 bases lining up with TRBD1. Input material: sorted CD4+, CD8+, or CD8+CD57+ T cells (not recorded which) from PBMCs. The receptor was derived from a human donor in good health. CDR3 loop: CASSMRRGQEETQYF. The CDR3, as DNA: TGTGCCAGTAGTATGAGAAGGGGGCAGGAAGAGACCCAGTACTTC.